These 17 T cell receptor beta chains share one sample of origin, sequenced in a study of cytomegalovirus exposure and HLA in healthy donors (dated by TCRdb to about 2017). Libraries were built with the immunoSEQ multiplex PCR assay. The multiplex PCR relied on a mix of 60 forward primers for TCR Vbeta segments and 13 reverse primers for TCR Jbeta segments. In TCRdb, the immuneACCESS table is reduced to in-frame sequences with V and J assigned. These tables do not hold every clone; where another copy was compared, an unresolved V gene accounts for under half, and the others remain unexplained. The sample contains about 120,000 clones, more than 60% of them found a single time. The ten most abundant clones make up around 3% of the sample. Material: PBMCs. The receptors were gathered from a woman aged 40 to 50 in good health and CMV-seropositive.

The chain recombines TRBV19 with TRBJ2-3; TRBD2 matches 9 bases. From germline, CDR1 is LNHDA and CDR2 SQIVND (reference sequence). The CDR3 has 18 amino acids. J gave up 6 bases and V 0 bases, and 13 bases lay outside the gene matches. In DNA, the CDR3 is TGTGCCAGTAGTATAGAAGGCGGGGGGGCCTGGGTTTCCGATACGCAGTATTTT. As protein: CASSIEGGGAWVSDTQYF. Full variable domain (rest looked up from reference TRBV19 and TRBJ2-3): DGGITQSPKYLFRKEGQNVTLSCEQNLNHDAMYWYRQDPGQGLRLIYYSQIVNDFQKGDIAEGYSVSREKKESFPLTVTSAQKNPTAFYLCASSIEGGGAWVSDTQYFGPGTRLTVL.

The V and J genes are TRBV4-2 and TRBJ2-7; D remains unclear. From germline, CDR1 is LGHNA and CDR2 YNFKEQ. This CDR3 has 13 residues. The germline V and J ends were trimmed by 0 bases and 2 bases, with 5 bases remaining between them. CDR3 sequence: CASSQDTAYEQYF. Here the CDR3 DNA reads TGTGCCAGCAGCCAAGACACAGCCTACGAGCAGTACTTC.

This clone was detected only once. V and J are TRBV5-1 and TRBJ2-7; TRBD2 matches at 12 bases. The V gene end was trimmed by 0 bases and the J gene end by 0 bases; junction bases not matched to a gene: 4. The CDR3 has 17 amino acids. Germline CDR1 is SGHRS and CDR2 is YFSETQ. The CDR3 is CASSLASGGAFSYEQYF. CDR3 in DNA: TGCGCCAGCAGCTTGGCTAGCGGGGGGGCCTTCTCCTACGAGCAGTACTTC.

The chain's CDR3 is CASSARLAGDGETQYF. The CDR3 bases are TGTGCCAGCAGCGCCCGACTAGCGGGAGATGGAGAGACCCAGTACTTC. The rearrangement uses TRBV7-8 and TRBJ2-5, with 12 bases that match TRBD2. Germline assignment: CDR1 SGHVS and CDR2 FQNEAQ. This CDR3 region has 16 residues. V gave up 5 bases and J gave up 4 bases; unmatched junction bases: 8.

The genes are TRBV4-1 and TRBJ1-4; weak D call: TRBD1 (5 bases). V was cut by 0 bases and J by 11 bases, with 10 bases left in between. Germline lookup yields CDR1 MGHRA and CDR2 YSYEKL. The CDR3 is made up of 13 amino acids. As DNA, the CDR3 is TGCGCCAGCAGCCAAGAGGGCAGGGCTAAACTGTTTTTT. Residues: CASSQEGRAKLFF.

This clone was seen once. The DNA for the CDR3 is TGTGCCAGCAGTTCTTCCGGGACAGGGACCGGGGAGCTGTTTTTT. This translates into CASSSSGTGTGELFF. This sequence joins TRBV6-6 and TRBJ2-2, with 9 bases that match TRBD1. This CDR3 contains 15 residues. Germline CDR1 MNHNY, CDR2 SVGAGI (reference sequence). V lost 4 bases to trimming and J lost 5 bases; unmatched junction nucleotides: 5.

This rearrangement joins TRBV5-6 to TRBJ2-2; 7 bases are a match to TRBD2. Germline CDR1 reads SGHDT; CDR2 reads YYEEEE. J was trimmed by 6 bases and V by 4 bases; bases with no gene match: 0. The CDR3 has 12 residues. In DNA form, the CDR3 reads TGTGCCAGCAGCCGGGGGGCCGGGGAGCTGTTTTTT. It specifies CASSRGAGELFF.

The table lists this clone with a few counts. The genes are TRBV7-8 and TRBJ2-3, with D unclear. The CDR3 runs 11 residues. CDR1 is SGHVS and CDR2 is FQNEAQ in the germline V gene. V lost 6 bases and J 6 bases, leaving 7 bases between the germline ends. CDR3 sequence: CASRHQDTQYF. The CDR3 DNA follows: TGTGCCAGCAGACACCAGGATACGCAGTATTTT.

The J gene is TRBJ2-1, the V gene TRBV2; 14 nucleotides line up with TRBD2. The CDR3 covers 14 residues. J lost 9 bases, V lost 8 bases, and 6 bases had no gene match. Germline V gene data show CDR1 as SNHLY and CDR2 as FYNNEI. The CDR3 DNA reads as TGTGCCAGCCGAAAGACTAGCGGGGGGGGTGAGCAGTTCTTC. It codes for CASRKTSGGGEQFF.

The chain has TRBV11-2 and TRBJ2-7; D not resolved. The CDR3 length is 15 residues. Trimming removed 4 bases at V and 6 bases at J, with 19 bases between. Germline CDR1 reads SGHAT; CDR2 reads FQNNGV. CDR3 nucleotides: TGTGCCAGCAGCTGGAGCCAAGCCGCCGGGTTCGAGCAGTACTTC. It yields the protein CASSWSQAAGFEQYF.

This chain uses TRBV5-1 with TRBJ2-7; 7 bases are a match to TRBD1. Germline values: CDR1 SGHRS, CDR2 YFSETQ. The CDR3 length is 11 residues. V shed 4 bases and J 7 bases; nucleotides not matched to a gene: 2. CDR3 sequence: CASSPGQEQYF. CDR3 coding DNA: TGCGCCAGCAGCCCGGGACAGGAGCAGTACTTC.

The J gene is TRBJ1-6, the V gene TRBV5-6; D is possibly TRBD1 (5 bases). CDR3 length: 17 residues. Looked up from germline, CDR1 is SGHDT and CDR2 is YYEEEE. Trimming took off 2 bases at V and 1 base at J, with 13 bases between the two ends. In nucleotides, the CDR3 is TGTGCCAGCAGCTTTAAGGCCCAGGGATCCTATAATTCACCCCTCCACTTT. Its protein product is CASSFKAQGSYNSPLHF.

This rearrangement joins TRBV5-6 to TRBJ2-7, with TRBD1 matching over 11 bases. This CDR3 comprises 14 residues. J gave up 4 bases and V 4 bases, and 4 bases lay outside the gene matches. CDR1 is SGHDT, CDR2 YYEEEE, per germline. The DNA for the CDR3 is TGTGCCAGCAGCCCGGGACAGGGGGTGTACGAGCAGTACTTC. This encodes CASSPGQGVYEQYF.

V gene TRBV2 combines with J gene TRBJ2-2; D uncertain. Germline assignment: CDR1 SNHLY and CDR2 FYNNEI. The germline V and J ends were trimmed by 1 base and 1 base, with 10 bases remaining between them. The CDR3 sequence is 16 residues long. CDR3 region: CASSEGPHKNTGELFF. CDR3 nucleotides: TGTGCCAGCAGTGAAGGCCCCCACAAGAACACCGGGGAGCTGTTTTTT.

The CDR3 sequence is CASSLRREQYF. CDR3 sequence (DNA): TGTGCCAGCAGCTTGCGCAGAGAGCAGTACTTC. This chain links TRBV5-6 with TRBJ2-7; D is uncertain. Trimming left V 1 base short and J 7 bases short, with 6 bases between. Germline V gives CDR1 SGHDT, CDR2 YYEEEE. The CDR3 consists of 11 residues. Using reference TRBV5-6 and TRBJ2-7 for the parts outside the CDR3, the full variable domain is DAGVTQSPTHLIKTRGQQVTLRCSPKSGHDTVSWYQQALGQGPQFIFQYYEEEERQRGNFPDRFSGHQFPNYSSELNVNALLLGDSALYLCASSLRREQYFGPGTRLTVT.

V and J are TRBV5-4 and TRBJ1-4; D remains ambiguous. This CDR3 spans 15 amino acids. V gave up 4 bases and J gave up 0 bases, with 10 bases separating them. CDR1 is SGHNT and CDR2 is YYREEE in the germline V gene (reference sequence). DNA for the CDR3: TGTGCCAGCAGCCCCTCGACTTCAACTAATGAAAAACTGTTTTTT. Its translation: CASSPSTSTNEKLFF.

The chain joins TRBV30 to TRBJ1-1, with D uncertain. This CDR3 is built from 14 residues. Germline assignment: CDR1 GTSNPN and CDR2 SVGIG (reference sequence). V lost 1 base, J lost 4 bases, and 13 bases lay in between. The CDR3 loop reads CAWSGPGVFTEAFF. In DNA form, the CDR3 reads TGTGCCTGGAGTGGGCCCGGGGTGTTCACTGAAGCTTTCTTT.